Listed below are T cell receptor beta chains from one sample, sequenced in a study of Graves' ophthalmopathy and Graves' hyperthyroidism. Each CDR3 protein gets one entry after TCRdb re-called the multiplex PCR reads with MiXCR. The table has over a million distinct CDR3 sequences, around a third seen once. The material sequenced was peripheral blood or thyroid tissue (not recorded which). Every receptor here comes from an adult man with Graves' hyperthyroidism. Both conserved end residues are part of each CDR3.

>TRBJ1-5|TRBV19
CASNSLPQHF
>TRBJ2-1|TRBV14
CASSPSSGNEQFF
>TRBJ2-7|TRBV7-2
CASSLLRGAGQYF
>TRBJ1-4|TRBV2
CASSEGEALYEKLFF
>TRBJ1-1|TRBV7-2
CASSSQTPRRGTEAFF
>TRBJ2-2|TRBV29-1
CSVVRSAGEGGELFF
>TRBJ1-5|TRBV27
CASKDRDRGNQPQHF
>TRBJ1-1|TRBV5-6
CASSLGTFRRGNAFF
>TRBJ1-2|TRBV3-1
CASSQVGGLGKGYTF
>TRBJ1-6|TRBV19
CASSMDPTGRDLTEPLHF